The 14 T cell receptor beta chains below all came from one sample that was sequenced in a study of siplizumab effects on memory and regulatory T cells. Sequenced by immunoSEQ multiplex PCR; TCRdb stores in-frame clones only, minus some. Among approximately 120,000 clones listed, roughly 94% were seen once. The sample consisted of Tregs sorted from blood. These receptors were taken from a human donor in good health.

This clone was detected only a few times. This chain joins TRBV4-1 and TRBJ1-6, with 8 positions matching TRBD1. The J segment lost 7 bases and the V segment lost 4 bases, leaving 9 bases of the junction unmatched. Germline V gene lookup returns CDR1 MGHRA and CDR2 YSYEKL. The CDR3 is made up of 16 amino acids. The CDR3 reads CASSLAGRDRNSPLHF. The CDR3 coding sequence is TGCGCCAGCAGCCTTGCCGGCCGGGACAGGAATTCACCCCTCCACTTT.

The chain employs TRBV6-6 and TRBJ2-7; D gene uncertain. This CDR3 contains 16 residues. The V end was cut by 2 bases, the J end by 2 bases, with 16 bases between. CDR1 is MNHNY and CDR2 is SVGAGI in the germline V gene (reference sequence). CDR3 sequence reads: CASSYPSIKGTYEQYF. In DNA, the CDR3 is TGTGCCAGCAGTTACCCTTCGATAAAAGGTACCTACGAGCAGTACTTC.

Written as DNA, the CDR3 is TGTGCCAGCTCACCTCCGAAGGGGGAGACTTCACCCCTCCACTTT. It is translated as CASSPPKGETSPLHF. The chain joins TRBV18 to TRBJ1-6; D is perhaps TRBD1 (6 bases). The CDR3 is 15 residues long. Germline values: CDR1 KGHSH, CDR2 LQKENI. Trimming stripped 3 bases from V and 9 bases from J, with 15 bases between.

The chain couples TRBV2 to TRBJ2-7; TRBD1 agrees at 10 bases. The V gene's germline CDR1 is SNHLY and CDR2 FYNNEI. The CDR3 is made up of 14 amino acids. J lost 5 bases, V lost 6 bases, and 7 bases had no gene match. CDR3 protein: CASRRTGGSDEQYF. The CDR3 region has the DNA TGTGCCAGCAGGAGGACAGGGGGATCGGACGAGCAGTACTTC.

J is TRBJ2-7 and V is TRBV20-1; D call uncertain. V was trimmed by 6 bases and J by 3 bases, leaving 9 bases between them. Looked up from germline, CDR1 is DFQATT and CDR2 is SNEGSKA (reference sequence). There are 11 residues in the CDR3. CDR3 region: CSAPHGYEQYF. The CDR3 region has the DNA TGCAGTGCGCCCCACGGCTACGAGCAGTACTTC.

This clone was picked up one time. The gene calls are TRBV9 and TRBJ2-1, with 8 bases identical to TRBD2. The CDR3 is 18 amino acids. The germline CDR1 and CDR2 sequences are SGDLS and YYNGEE. After removal of 2 bases from V and 3 bases from J, the junction contained 13 bases not matched to a gene. The CDR3 region has the DNA TGTGCCAGCAGCGTCCGACCGACGGGACTAGGCAGCTACAATGAGCAGTTCTTC. The encoded protein is CASSVRPTGLGSYNEQFF.

The V and J genes are TRBV5-1 and TRBJ1-4; 9 positions agree with TRBD1. The CDR3 is 17 residues long. The V segment lost 4 bases and the J segment 4 bases; nucleotides outside the gene matches: 11. Germline values: CDR1 SGHRS, CDR2 YFSETQ. CDR3 sequence: CASSPGQGIYGNEKLFF. The CDR3 DNA follows: TGCGCCAGCAGCCCGGGACAGGGAATATATGGTAATGAAAAACTGTTTTTT.

The gene calls are TRBV5-1 and TRBJ2-5, with 15 bases matching TRBD2. Trimming removed 4 bases from V and 4 bases from J; junction bases left unmatched: 11. The CDR3 loop spans 18 amino acids. In germline, CDR1 is SGHRS, CDR2 YFSETQ. CDR3 DNA sequence: TGCGCCAGCAGCGGGGGACTAGCGGGAGGAGGGAGTCGAGAGACCCAGTACTTC. This encodes CASSGGLAGGGSRETQYF.

The V gene is TRBV15, the J gene TRBJ2-7; D may be TRBD2 (6 bases). The V gene lost 0 bases and the J gene lost 6 bases, with 9 bases spanning the gap. The CDR3 runs 13 residues. Germline V gives CDR1 LNHNV, CDR2 YYDKDF (reference sequence). This chain's CDR3 is CATSRDQGGEQYF. CDR3 coding DNA: TGTGCCACCAGCAGAGATCAGGGAGGCGAGCAGTACTTC.

V usage is TRBV5-3 and J usage is TRBJ2-2; tentatively, D is TRBD2 (7 bases). TRBV5-3 is filed as an ORF, its function uncertain. The CDR3 has 17 residues. Trimming took off 0 bases at V and 4 bases at J, with 16 bases between the two ends. The CDR3 DNA sequence: TGTGCCAGAAGCTTGGCTACGGGGGGCCGGGGCACCGGGGAGCTGTTTTTT. It codes for CARSLATGGRGTGELFF.

The gene calls are TRBV10-3 and TRBJ1-2; unclear D gene. Trimming left V 4 bases short and J 0 bases short, with 9 bases between. Germline CDR1 ENHRY, CDR2 SYGVKD. The CDR3 contains 14 residues. CDR3 in amino acids: CAISVVEANYGYTF. The CDR3 DNA follows: TGTGCCATCAGTGTAGTAGAAGCTAACTATGGCTACACCTTC.

The chain combines TRBV6-6 with TRBJ2-7, with 8 bases lining up with TRBD2. V lost 3 bases, J lost 0 bases, and 4 bases stayed unmatched. The length of the CDR3 is 15 residues. The germline V gene has CDR1 MNHNY and CDR2 SVGAGI (reference sequence). CDR3: CASSYFTSGSYEQYF. DNA for the CDR3: TGTGCCAGCAGTTATTTTACTAGCGGCTCCTACGAGCAGTACTTC.

V usage is TRBV19 and J usage is TRBJ2-5, with a tentative D call TRBD2 (5 bases). Germline V gives CDR1 LNHDA, CDR2 SQIVND (reference sequence). Trimming shortened V by 2 bases and J by 4 bases, and 8 bases separated the two germline ends. The CDR3 is 13 residues long. CDR3 nucleotides: TGTGCCAGTAGTATATCCGGGGTAGAGACCCAGTACTTC. Its translation is CASSISGVETQYF.

The chain has TRBV6-5 and TRBJ1-2, with 10 bases aligning to TRBD1. The CDR3 runs to 15 residues. Germline lookup yields CDR1 MNHEY and CDR2 SVGAGI. V gave up 6 bases and J gave up 4 bases; unmatched junction bases: 8. The CDR3 nucleotides read TGTGCCAGCAGCTGGGGACAGGGGATCTCCTATGGCTACACCTTC. Protein: CASSWGQGISYGYTF.